Below, 15 T cell receptor beta chains from the same sample are listed, as sequenced in a study of blood T cell repertoires in COVID-19. Measured with immunoSEQ multiplex PCR; TCRdb has only the in-frame clones, and not every one. This sample has 25,000 to 30,000 clones, with about 85% found just once. The sample comprised peripheral blood. The receptors were sampled from a woman aged 55-70 years with acute or convalescent COVID-19.

V gene TRBV3-1 (or the pseudogene TRBV3-2) combines with J gene TRBJ1-6, with D unclear. The V gene lost 5 bases and the J gene lost 8 bases, with 19 bases spanning the gap. CDR1 and CDR2 (germline): LGHDT, YNNKEL (reference sequence). The CDR3 covers 16 residues. CDR3 sequence reads: CASSVRRPPADSPLHF. The CDR3 DNA is TGTGCCAGCAGCGTCAGGAGGCCCCCTGCGGATTCACCCCTCCACTTT.

The V and J genes are TRBV28 and TRBJ2-1; 8 nucleotides align to TRBD2. The CDR3 covers 14 residues. Germline lookup yields CDR1 MDHEN and CDR2 SYDVKM. After removal of 5 bases from V and 7 bases from J, the junction contained 7 bases not matched to a gene. Here the CDR3 reads CASSTAGGINEQFF. The CDR3 DNA is TGTGCCAGCAGTACCGCGGGGGGCATTAATGAGCAGTTCTTC.

This chain links TRBV3-1 (or the pseudogene TRBV3-2) with TRBJ2-5; 14 bases agree with TRBD2. Per the germline V gene, CDR1 is LGHDT and CDR2 is YNNKEL (reference sequence). The CDR3 contains 16 residues. V was pared by 4 bases and J by 5 bases, with 6 bases of the junction left unmatched. Written as DNA, the CDR3 is TGTGCCAGCAGCCGTAGGACTAGCGGGGGGCGCGAGACCCAGTACTTC. This encodes CASSRRTSGGRETQYF.

The J gene is TRBJ1-5, the V gene TRBV24-1, with D possibly matching TRBD1 (5 bases). Germline V gene sequence: CDR1 KGHDR, CDR2 SFDVKD. V dropped 9 bases and J dropped 9 bases, with 23 bases sitting between them. The CDR3 length is 15 residues. Written as DNA, the CDR3 is TGTGCCACCCAACAGGCTGCAGAACCCGGGAGGCCCCAGCATTTT. It is translated as CATQQAAEPGRPQHF.

V gene TRBV3-1 (or the pseudogene TRBV3-2) combines with J gene TRBJ2-1, with 11 bases matching TRBD2. The CDR3 sequence is 15 residues long. V shed 3 bases, J shed 7 bases, and the junction held 5 bases outside the gene matches. Germline lookup yields CDR1 LGHDT and CDR2 YNNKEL (reference sequence). CDR3 amino acids: CASSQRLAGSNEQFF. As DNA, the CDR3 is TGTGCCAGCAGCCAGCGACTAGCGGGGTCGAATGAGCAGTTCTTC.

The V and J genes are TRBV27 and TRBJ2-7; 7 nucleotides line up with TRBD1. Germline assignment: CDR1 MNHEY and CDR2 SMNVEV (reference sequence). This CDR3 is 14 amino acids long. The V gene end was trimmed by 8 bases and the J gene end by 1 base; junction bases not matched to a gene: 8. The CDR3 protein is CASQERGRSYEQYF. The CDR3 region has the DNA TGTGCCAGCCAAGAGAGGGGGCGATCCTACGAGCAGTACTTC.

This clone showed up just a few times. This rearrangement joins TRBV2 to TRBJ2-7; D is unresolved. This CDR3 is 16 amino acids long. Per the germline V gene, CDR1 is SNHLY and CDR2 is FYNNEI. Trimming stripped 3 bases from V and 3 bases from J, with 18 bases between. The CDR3 DNA follows: TGTGCCAGCAGTGACCCCTCCAGGCAGCCCGACTACGAGCAGTACTTC. This translates into CASSDPSRQPDYEQYF.

The chain is built from TRBV20-1 and TRBJ2-3; D unclear. Germline V gene sequence: CDR1 DFQATT, CDR2 SNEGSKA (reference sequence). The CDR3 loop spans 11 amino acids. Trimming left V 6 bases short and J 3 bases short, with 7 bases between. CDR3 DNA sequence: TGCAGTGCCTATATAACAGATACGCAGTATTTT. As protein: CSAYITDTQYF.

V is TRBV5-1 and J is TRBJ2-3, with 9 bases identical to TRBD1. The CDR3 covers 14 residues. Germline lookup yields CDR1 SGHRS and CDR2 YFSETQ. The V and J ends lost 4 bases and 1 base, in that order; junction bases with no gene match: 1. The CDR3 coding sequence is TGCGCCAGCAGCAGGGACAGGGGCACAGATACGCAGTATTTT. Protein: CASSRDRGTDTQYF.

This clone came up once. This chain joins TRBV5-1 and TRBJ2-5, with 8 bases lining up with TRBD1. Germline CDR1 reads SGHRS; CDR2 reads YFSETQ. This CDR3 is 15 amino acids long. V lost 4 bases, J lost 5 bases, and 10 bases stayed unmatched. The CDR3 nucleotides read TGCGCCAGCAGCATAGGACAGGGACAAGGCGAGACCCAGTACTTC. Translated: CASSIGQGQGETQYF.

In this sample, this clone turned up a few times. The chain is built from TRBV2 and TRBJ1-2, with unresolved D. Germline values: CDR1 SNHLY, CDR2 FYNNEI. There are 13 residues in the CDR3. The V gene lost 6 bases and the J gene lost 8 bases, with 16 bases spanning the gap. CDR3 bases: TGTGCCAGCAGCCTCCCGGGTCCAATGGGCTACACCTTC. Its protein product is CASSLPGPMGYTF.

The V call is TRBV18, the J call TRBJ2-2, with a weak D call TRBD1 (6 bases). Germline V gives CDR1 KGHSH, CDR2 LQKENI. The V end lost 3 bases, the J end lost 6 bases, and 14 bases lay between the germline ends. The CDR3 is 15 residues long. CDR3 in DNA: TGTGCCAGCTCACCTTTGGCAGGGGTCTCCGGGGAGCTGTTTTTT. This encodes CASSPLAGVSGELFF. Together with reference TRBV18 and TRBJ2-2, the CDR3 gives the full variable domain: NAGVMQNPRHLVRRRGQEARLRCSPMKGHSHVYWYRQLPEEGLKFMVYLQKENIIDESGMPKERFSAEFPKEGPSILRIQQVVRGDSAAYFCASSPLAGVSGELFFGEGSRLTVL.

V usage is TRBV18 and J usage is TRBJ1-1; no definite D call. The CDR3 has 13 residues. The V end lost 0 bases, the J end lost 4 bases, and 6 bases lay between the germline ends. Germline assignment: CDR1 KGHSH and CDR2 LQKENI. CDR3 sequence: CASSPPRGTEAFF. As DNA, the CDR3 is TGTGCCAGCTCACCACCCCGCGGCACTGAAGCTTTCTTT. The whole variable domain, filled in from reference TRBV18 and TRBJ1-1, reads NAGVMQNPRHLVRRRGQEARLRCSPMKGHSHVYWYRQLPEEGLKFMVYLQKENIIDESGMPKERFSAEFPKEGPSILRIQQVVRGDSAAYFCASSPPRGTEAFFGQGTRLTVV.

The chain couples TRBV15 to TRBJ2-1, with TRBD1 matching over 10 bases. V dropped 1 base and J dropped 9; count of bases not matched to a gene: 6. Germline V gene lookup returns CDR1 LNHNV and CDR2 YYDKDF (reference sequence). CDR3 length equals 15 residues. The CDR3 nucleotides read TGTGCCACCAGCAGAGCCGGGACAGGGGAGGGTGAGCAGTTCTTC. Its translation is CATSRAGTGEGEQFF.

The V and J genes are TRBV6-5 and TRBJ1-4, with 7 bases matching TRBD1. This CDR3 contains 13 residues. CDR1 MNHEY and CDR2 SVGAGI come from the germline V gene. V was clipped by 6 bases and J by 3 bases; unmatched bases: 1. The CDR3 DNA sequence: TGTGCCAGCAGAGGACAGGCTAATGAAAAACTGTTTTTT. The encoded protein is CASRGQANEKLFF.